The TCR beta chain described here comes from a study of blood T cell repertoires in COVID-19. Study background: T cells, B-cell-depleted T cells, or PBMCs supplied cDNA or gDNA.

Here immunoSEQ multiplex PCR was the method, and the copy in TCRdb shows in-frame clones only, minus some. In the table there are approximately 31,000 clones, about 89% of which are singletons. The sequenced material came from peripheral blood. This sequence was found in a human donor with active COVID-19. The donor label of this sample is uncertain.

CDR3 region: CASSYGSRGDQPQHF. The CDR3 DNA is TGTGCCAGCAGTTATGGCTCCAGGGGGGATCAGCCCCAGCATTTT. This chain links TRBV6-2 or TRBV6-3 with TRBJ1-5; 7 bases map to TRBD1. The ends lost 3 bases at V and 5 bases at J; junction bases unmatched: 7. Germline V gives CDR1 MNHEY, CDR2 SVGEGT. CDR3 length: 15 residues.